A selection of T cell receptor beta chains follows, all from one sample in a study of T cells after yellow fever vaccination. TCRdb recomputed calls from the 5' RACE reads with MiXCR, one row per CDR3 protein. The repertoire holds some 320,000 distinct CDR3 sequences, with roughly 3.9% as singletons. This sample comprised PBMCs, obtained 5 days after the yellow fever booster vaccination. These receptor sequences come from a man in his late teens or twenties who received the YFV17D yellow fever vaccine. Each CDR3 is given with its conserved first and last residue. The D gene is left open where the match is weak. Size is omitted from some rows. Given values are once, few, many or a class for expanded clones.

J gene | clone size | V gene | D gene | CDR3 DNA | CDR3 protein
TRBJ2-3 | few | TRBV5-4 | . | TGTGCCATCCCACTGGCAGATACGCAGTATTTT | CAIPLADTQYF
TRBJ2-5 | . | TRBV20-1 | . | TGCGGCATGCGGGATTTCGAGACCCAGTACTTC | CGMRDFETQYF
TRBJ1-1 | many | TRBV7-2 | . | TGTGCCAGCAGCTTAGCATCGGTAAACACTGAAGCTTTCTTT | CASSLASVNTEAFF
TRBJ2-3 | few | TRBV4-2 | . | TGTGCCAGCAGCCAAGACAGCCCCACAGATACGCAGTATTTT | CASSQDSPTDTQYF
TRBJ2-3 | . | TRBV20-1 | TRBD2 | TGCAGTGCCCCCTTCGGGGGGGGGGATACGCAGTATTTT | CSAPFGGGDTQYF
TRBJ1-2 | few | TRBV4-3 | . | TGCGCCAGCAGCCAAGAGGAGAACAACTATGGCTACACCTTC | CASSQEENNYGYTF
TRBJ2-3 | many | TRBV7-8 | . | TGTGCCAGCAACCCTACAATCAGCACAGATACGCAGTATTTT | CASNPTISTDTQYF
TRBJ2-3 | few | TRBV12-3/TRBV12-4 | . | TGTGCCAGCAGTGCCCCGAAGCGGGCCTGGGATACGCAGTATTTT | CASSAPKRAWDTQYF
TRBJ1-2 | few | TRBV6-6 | . | TGTGCCAGCAGTTACACCCGGGGGGTTGGGGGCTACACCTTC | CASSYTRGVGGYTF
TRBJ2-1 | few | TRBV5-4 | TRBD1 | TGTGCCAGCAGCTTATGGACAGGGGGTCGCAATGAGCAGTTCTTC | CASSLWTGGRNEQFF
TRBJ2-1 | few | TRBV7-9 | . | TGTGCCAGCAGCTTAGTACAGGGCCGAAATGAGCAGTTCTTC | CASSLVQGRNEQFF
TRBJ2-3 | . | TRBV28 | TRBD2 | TGTGCCAGCAGTCTCGGACTAGCGGGGATCACAGATACGCAGTATTTT | CASSLGLAGITDTQYF
TRBJ2-7 | . | TRBV2 | . | TGTGCCAGCAGTGAACAGGGTGGGAACGAGCAGTACTTC | CASSEQGGNEQYF
TRBJ1-1 | few | TRBV20-1 | . | TGCAGTGCTAGGGGAGACAGGCTGGAAGCTTTCTTT | CSARGDRLEAFF
TRBJ1-1 | . | TRBV5-1 | TRBD1 | TGCGCCAGCAGCTTGGGGCCTCGACAGGGAGGGAACACTGAAGCTTTCTTT | CASSLGPRQGGNTEAFF
TRBJ2-7 | few | TRBV9 | . | TGTGCCAGCAGCGTCGGTTTAGGCTACGAGCAGTACTTC | CASSVGLGYEQYF
TRBJ2-7 | many | TRBV20-1 | . | TGCAGTGCTAGAACGGGTTACGAGCAGTACTTC | CSARTGYEQYF
TRBJ2-1 | few | TRBV15 | TRBD2 | TGTGCCACCAGCTGGCGGGGGAGAGACAATGAGCAGTTCTTC | CATSWRGRDNEQFF
TRBJ2-1 | few | TRBV5-1 | TRBD2 | TGCGCCAGCAGGTTAGCGGGGGGGCAGAACAATGAGCAGTTCTTC | CASRLAGGQNNEQFF
TRBJ1-1 | few | TRBV4-3 | TRBD1 | TGCGCCAGCAGCCCCGGGACAGGGGACTTTAACACTGAAGCTTTCTTT | CASSPGTGDFNTEAFF
TRBJ1-3 | . | TRBV5-4 | . | TGTGCCAGCAGCTTTGGAGGGAATGGGGCTGGAAACACCATATATTTT | CASSFGGNGAGNTIYF
TRBJ2-4 | . | TRBV27 | . | TGTGCCAGCAGTTTTGGGCCCGGACCCCTTCAGTACTTC | CASSFGPGPLQYF
TRBJ1-6 | . | TRBV6-5 | . | TGTGCCAGCAGTTACGGCGTGAATTCACCCCTCCACTTT | CASSYGVNSPLHF
TRBJ2-7 | few | TRBV4-3 | TRBD1 | TGCGCCAGCAGCCAAAGGTTTGTGGACAGGGTCTCCTACGAGCAGTACTTC | CASSQRFVDRVSYEQYF
TRBJ1-2 | . | TRBV4-3 | . | TGCGCCAGCAGCCAAGATTTGGGCAGGGCCTATGGCTACACCTTC | CASSQDLGRAYGYTF
TRBJ1-5 | many | TRBV6-5 | TRBD1 | TGTGCCAGCAGTTACTCGTACAGGGGTGAGCAGCCCCAGCATTTT | CASSYSYRGEQPQHF
TRBJ2-7 | . | TRBV6-2/TRBV6-3 | TRBD1 | TGTGCCAGCAGTTACGACCAGACAGGGGCCCACTCCTACGAGCAGTACTTC | CASSYDQTGAHSYEQYF
TRBJ2-1 | . | TRBV9 | . | TGTGCCAGCAGTGCCGGACTGGGGGCGCCCTACAATGAGCAGTTCTTC | CASSAGLGAPYNEQFF
TRBJ2-6 | few | TRBV12-3/TRBV12-4 | . | TGTGCCAGCAGTTTTGAGGGGGTTGGGGCCAACGTCCTGACTTTC | CASSFEGVGANVLTF
TRBJ1-2 | few | TRBV5-1 | . | TGCGCCAGCACACAGGGAGCTAACTATGGCTACACCTTC | CASTQGANYGYTF
TRBJ2-1 | . | TRBV6-5 | . | TGTGCCAGCAGTAGGGCAGGGGGGGCTTCCGCCCAGAATGTGCAGTTCTTC | CASSRAGGASAQNVQFF
TRBJ1-1 | . | TRBV19 | . | TGTGCCAGTAGTACAGGGTCTGAAGCTTTCTTT | CASSTGSEAFF
TRBJ2-3 | . | TRBV5-1 | . | TGCGCCAGCAGCGCGGGGGCAAACACAGATACGCAGTATTTT | CASSAGANTDTQYF
TRBJ2-1 | few | TRBV4-2 | TRBD2 | TGTGCCAGCAGCCAAGAGTTTTTCCTGATGCAGGGAGGGGCCAATGAGCAGTTCTTC | CASSQEFFLMQGGANEQFF
TRBJ2-3 | few | TRBV2 | . | TGTGCCAGCAGGCCGGGACTGGCCCATGATACGCAGTATTTT | CASRPGLAHDTQYF
TRBJ1-6 | . | TRBV2 | . | TGTGCCAGCAGTGCGCCGGGCCCTTATAATTCACCCCTCCACTTT | CASSAPGPYNSPLHF
TRBJ2-2 | few | TRBV6-5 | . | TGTGCCACCTCAAAGGGAGAAGCCGGGGAGCTGTTTTTT | CATSKGEAGELFF
TRBJ1-2 | few | TRBV5-1 | . | TGCGCCAGCAGCCCAATGCCACCCGGGGGACTAAAGGGACATGGCTACACCTTC | CASSPMPPGGLKGHGYTF
TRBJ1-2 | . | TRBV5-1 | . | TGCGCCAGCAGCTCCCTTTATGCGCAGGGGAAATTCTATGGCTACACCTTC | CASSSLYAQGKFYGYTF
TRBJ2-6 | few | TRBV5-6 | TRBD1 | TGTGCCAGCAGCCGACCCGGGACAGGCTCTATCTCTGGGGCCAACGTCCTGACTTTC | CASSRPGTGSISGANVLTF
TRBJ2-6 | few | TRBV14 | . | TGTGCCAGCAGCCCTTTCCGGGGCGGCCCTGGGGCCAACGTCCTGACTTTC | CASSPFRGGPGANVLTF
TRBJ2-5 | few | TRBV11-2 | . | TGTGCCAGCAGCTTAGATGTGGGGCAGCAAGAGACCCAGTACTTC | CASSLDVGQQETQYF